This T cell receptor beta chain was obtained from a study of blood T cell repertoires in COVID-19 (dated by TCRdb to about 2020). General notes on the study: Collaborator samples came from the United States, Italy and Spain and covered acute and convalescent phases of COVID-19. The material from the prospective study consisted of cDNA or gDNA derived from T cells, B-cell-depleted T cells, or PBMCs. Deeply sampled blood TCRbeta repertoires from subjects exposed to, actively infected with, or recovered from COVID-19 were included in the dataset. A freely available public database, intended as a resource for researchers studying the immune response to SARS-CoV-2, is where the repertoires were released. The samples were drawn from the first 160 participants of the ongoing ImmuneRACE study and from 1,254 subjects provided by 6 global collaborators. Sample metadata almost always included a de-identified subject ID, COVID-19 status, age in years and sex. Where available, HLA class I and class II types were taken from metadata supplied by the sample provider and were not determined by assay-based typing.

Only one count was recorded for this clone. Its antigen is unknown. No much larger clone is present one base from it, and per-base qualities are unavailable. The immunoSEQ Assay, a bias-controlled multiplex PCR, was used to amplify TCRbeta CDR3 regions from genomic DNA. The published analysis was carried out like this. Within the assay, amplification of reference gene primers was used to estimate how many nucleated cells each sample contained. To quantify the absolute abundance of each unique TCRbeta CDR3 rearrangement, sequence reads were collapsed and filtered. For each sample, productive Simpson clonality was calculated as the square root of Simpson's diversity index over productive rearrangements. TCRdb's version of the immuneACCESS table is confined to in-frame rearrangements and falls short of the full clone set. An unresolved V gene accounts for under half of the shortfall where checked; the remainder is of unknown origin. V and J calls and clone size are given by that table; D and trimming were obtained from the DNA. The sample table contains approximately 260,000 clones; only one count was recorded for about nine tenths of them. About 1.9% of the sample is held by the ten biggest clonotypes.

Enrolling through a virtual design, the prospective study's participants ranged in age from roughly 18 to 90 years and lived across roughly 24 United States geographic areas. In the prospective study, participants were assigned to cohorts based on the clinical history participants reported in a screening survey and a study questionnaire. ImmuneRACE Cohort 3 recovered participants were defined by two consecutive negative NP/OP PCR tests, healthcare professional clearance, or symptom resolution. In the prospective study, mobile phlebotomists collected whole blood, serum and a nasopharyngeal or oropharyngeal swab from each participant. Additional blood draws and questionnaires over an approximately two-month period could optionally be provided by prospective study participants. Blood samples from the prospective study were shipped frozen or at room temperature prior to DNA extraction. V loses 8 bases at its end and J loses 6 bases; junction bases beyond the gene matches: 6. In the germline V gene, CDR1 corresponds to SNHLY and CDR2 to FYNNEI. Including the terminal cysteine and phenylalanine, the CDR3 comprises 14 residues. The only DNA kept is the CDR3, 42 bases in frame from the first base.

Paper-wide results and their limitations: The quantity of clinical and demographic metadata differed by source and by participant and was supplied without curation.

Material: PBMCs or T cells enriched from blood (not recorded which). Recombination joined TRBV2 with TRBJ1-4; 10 middle bases align to TRBD1. The clonotype comes from a woman younger than 35 who had recovered from COVID-19. The DNA is as follows: TGTGCCAGCCGCCAGACAGGGGGCTATGAAAAACTGTTTTTT. Its protein product is CASRQTGGYEKLFF.